What follows describes a single T cell receptor beta chain. Libraries were prepared by immunoSEQ multiplex PCR; TCRdb keeps only in-frame clonotypes and omits some of them. Here the sample spans some 250,000 clones, roughly nine tenths being singletons. These data belong to a study of blood T cell repertoires in COVID-19. About the research overall: The origin of the acute and convalescent COVID-19 samples was the United States, Italy and Spain. Sample material is recorded as cDNA or gDNA derived from T cells, B-cell-depleted T cells, or PBMCs.

Those enrolled, adults aged 18 to 89 years, came from roughly 22 US areas. The CDR3 is 14 residues long. The germline gives CDR1 LGHDT, CDR2 YNNKEL (reference sequence). The V end lost 7 bases, the J end lost 2 bases, and 14 bases lay between the germline ends. The sequence was obtained from a woman in her twenties or thirties with acute COVID-19. This chain joins TRBV3-1 (or the pseudogene TRBV3-2) and TRBJ1-2; the D gene is possibly TRBD1 (6 bases). Sequenced sample: PBMCs or T cells enriched from blood (not recorded which). The DNA for the CDR3 is TGTGCCAGCACCCCACAGGGCATGAACTATGGCTACACCTTC. The encoded protein is CASTPQGMNYGYTF.